This entry describes one T cell receptor (beta chain). Its antigen is currently not known. There are no base qualities to consult, and no much larger clone falls within one base. The sample comes from a study of blood T cell repertoires in COVID-19 (dated by TCRdb to about 2020). Broadly, across the study: Samples from collaborators originated in the United States, Italy and Spain and spanned both the acute and convalescent phases of COVID-19. The prospective study material was composed of cDNA or gDNA derived from T cells, B-cell-depleted T cells, or PBMCs. Deeply sampled blood TCRbeta repertoires from subjects exposed to, actively infected with, or recovered from COVID-19 were included in the dataset. The repertoires were released in a freely available public database meant as a resource for research on the immune response to SARS-CoV-2. Samples came from the ongoing ImmuneRACE study (first 160 participants) plus 1,254 subjects from 6 global collaborators. Nearly every sample came with metadata listing a de-identified subject ID, COVID-19 status, age in years and sex. HLA class I and class II types, where available, came from metadata supplied by the sample provider rather than from assay-based typing. What the work shows at the level of the full study, not this receptor alone: The amount of clinical and demographic metadata varied by source and participant and was provided uncurated.

The immunoSEQ Assay, a bias-controlled multiplex PCR, was used to amplify TCRbeta CDR3 regions from genomic DNA. Turning to the authors' computational methods: Nucleated cell counts per sample were estimated from amplification of reference gene primers within the assay. To quantify the absolute abundance of each unique TCRbeta CDR3 rearrangement, sequence reads were collapsed and filtered. For each sample, productive Simpson clonality was calculated by taking the square root of Simpson's diversity index across productive rearrangements. This immuneACCESS table, as held by TCRdb, lists in-frame sequences with V and J called but not all clones. Of the missing ones, under half trace to an unresolved V gene in checked studies; the others have no known cause. For V, J and clone size, that table is used; D and trimming come from the DNA. The sample table records about 400,000 clones; 88% of these occur just once. About 2.1% of the sample is in the top ten clones.

Enrolling through a virtual design, the prospective study's participants ranged in age from roughly 18 to 89 years and lived across roughly 24 United States geographic areas. In the prospective study, participants were assigned to cohorts based on the clinical history participants reported in a screening survey and a study questionnaire. Each participant in the prospective study had whole blood, serum and a nasopharyngeal or oropharyngeal swab collected by mobile phlebotomists. Additional blood draws and questionnaires over a roughly two-month period could optionally be provided by prospective study participants. Before DNA extraction, prospective study blood samples were shipped either frozen or at room temperature. The CDR3 runs 15 amino acids, cysteine and phenylalanine included. Just the 45-base CDR3 DNA is kept, in frame starting at base 1. Via the germline V gene, CDR1 is SGHTA and CDR2 FQGNSA. The junction carries 13 bases between V and J, which are trimmed by 0 bases and 5 bases respectively.

This TCR derives from a woman in her thirties or forties with acute COVID-19. The sequenced sample consisted of PBMCs or T cells enriched from blood (not recorded which). The rearranged chain carries TRBV7-2 and TRBJ1-1; a weak D assignment points to TRBD1 (5 bases agree). The CDR3 corresponds to CASSLAQGWDTEAFF. The DNA reads as follows: TGTGCCAGCAGCTTAGCGCAGGGATGGGATACTGAAGCTTTCTTT. The reference TRBV7-2 and TRBJ1-1 proteins fill in what lies around the CDR3, so the full variable domain reads GAGVSQSPSNKVTEKGKDVELRCDPISGHTALYWYRQSLGQGLEFLIYFQGNSAPDKSGLPSDRFSAERTGGSVSTLTIQRTQQEDSAVYLCASSLAQGWDTEAFFGQGTRLTVV.